One sample yielded the 21 T cell receptor beta chains listed below, sequenced in a study of T cells in Graves' hyperthyroidism and ophthalmopathy. Researchers took RNA transcripts and amplified the TCR beta CDR3 regions from them. Using the HTBI primer set, a first-round RT-PCR was run on the TCR CDR3. MiXCR, run by TCRdb on the multiplex PCR reads, gives a single entry per CDR3 protein. The table records 450,000 to 600,000 distinct CDR3 sequences, 15% to 20% of them present only once. The source material was blood. These TCRs come from a man aged 35 to 55 with Graves' ophthalmopathy.

This clonotype was seen many times. The chain employs TRBV3-1 and TRBJ1-2; D call uncertain. V was clipped by 1 base and J by 6 bases, with 12 bases between them. Germline CDR1 is LGHDT and CDR2 is YNNKEL (reference sequence). There are 14 residues in the CDR3. The CDR3: CASSQASGLHGYTF. CDR3 bases: TGTGCCAGCAGCCAAGCGAGTGGGCTGCATGGCTACACCTTC.

The rearrangement uses TRBV5-1 and TRBJ2-7; 13 bases match TRBD2. The length of the CDR3 is 14 residues. J was trimmed by 6 bases and V by 4 bases; bases with no gene match: 4. Germline-derived CDR1 and CDR2 are SGHRS and YFSETQ. The CDR3 is CASSAGTSGIEQYF. DNA for the CDR3: TGCGCCAGCAGCGCCGGGACTAGCGGGATCGAGCAGTACTTC.

This clonotype showed up many times. The chain uses TRBV11-2 and TRBJ2-7; TRBD1 aligns across 12 bases. Unmatched junction bases numbered 13, after V lost 4 bases and J lost 9 bases. Germline-derived CDR1 and CDR2 are SGHAT and FQNNGV. The CDR3 sequence is 16 residues long. CDR3 bases: TGTGCCAGCAGCTACGGGCCGGGACAGGGGGCAATACGGCAGTACTTC. Protein sequence: CASSYGPGQGAIRQYF.

This clonotype came up a few times. Here the CDR3 DNA reads TGTGCCAGCATGAAGTGGCGGGAACCCGGGGGTGAGCAGTACTTC. This sequence encodes CASMKWREPGGEQYF. This rearrangement joins TRBV7-2 to TRBJ2-7; TRBD2 is a possible D gene (6 bases). This CDR3 is 15 amino acids long. Per the germline V gene, CDR1 is SGHTA and CDR2 is FQGNSA. Between the trimmed V and J ends, which lost 7 bases and 7 bases, there was a span of 23 bases.

This clonotype has only a few counts. This chain connects TRBV18 to TRBJ2-7; perhaps TRBD2 as D (5 bases). V lost 2 bases to trimming and J lost 5 bases, with 13 bases between them. CDR3 size: 14 residues. In germline, CDR1 is KGHSH, CDR2 LQKENI. Here the CDR3 reads CASSPEVLAHEQYF. DNA for the CDR3: TGTGCCAGCTCACCAGAGGTCCTAGCTCACGAGCAGTACTTC.

Concerning this clonotype: A much more abundant neighbour one base away suggests this may be a read error. The chain employs TRBV12-3 or TRBV12-4 and TRBJ1-1; a weak D match, TRBD1 (6 bases). CDR3 size: 13 residues. CDR3 region: CASSLAHREEALF. CDR3 coding DNA: TGTGCCAGCAGTTTAGCACACAGGGAGGAAGCTCTCTTT.

This clonotype was seen at least ten times. The rearrangement links TRBV30 to TRBJ1-4, with no clear D. CDR1 GTSNPN and CDR2 SVGIG come from the germline V gene (reference sequence). The ends were cut back, 2 bases at V and 0 bases at J, with 7 bases in the middle. The CDR3 loop spans 14 amino acids. The DNA of the CDR3 is TGTGCCTGGAGTACGGATTCAACTAATGAAAAACTGTTTTTT. It specifies CAWSTDSTNEKLFF.

The chain combines TRBV4-1 with TRBJ2-3; 8 bases line up with TRBD2. The CDR3 loop spans 16 amino acids. The germline V gene has CDR1 MGHRA and CDR2 YSYEKL. Trimming cost V 4 bases and J 3 bases; bases outside gene matches: 9. CDR3 nucleotides: TGCGCCAGCAGCCCACTACCGGGACTAGAAACAGATACGCAGTATTTT. It is translated as CASSPLPGLETDTQYF.

The chain employs TRBV20-1 and TRBJ1-2; no firm D call. Per germline, CDR1 DFQATT and CDR2 SNEGSKA (reference sequence). This CDR3 comprises 12 residues. With 3 bases removed from V and 12 bases from J, the gap between germline ends came to 17 bases. In nucleotides, the CDR3 is TGCAGTGCTAGCCCCCCGACCGCCCGGAACACCTTC. Translated: CSASPPTARNTF.

This clonotype was found a few times. The chain carries TRBV3-1 and TRBJ2-7, with a tentative D call TRBD1 (5 bases). CDR3 length: 12 amino acids. V lost 0 bases and J 8 bases, leaving 8 bases between the germline ends. In germline, CDR1 is LGHDT, CDR2 YNNKEL (reference sequence). The CDR3 region is CASSQEGRKQYF. The DNA for the CDR3 is TGTGCCAGCAGCCAAGAGGGGCGCAAGCAGTACTTC.

This clonotype appeared a few times. The J gene is TRBJ2-3, the V gene TRBV7-9; 8 nucleotides line up with TRBD2. The CDR3 covers 17 residues. Per germline, CDR1 SEHNR and CDR2 FQNEAQ (reference sequence). Unmatched junction bases numbered 12, after V lost 4 bases and J lost 3 bases. The CDR3 DNA sequence: TGTGCCAGCAGCTCACTCCCCGGCGGACTAGCAACAGATACGCAGTATTTT. This encodes CASSSLPGGLATDTQYF.

There are many counts of this clonotype. The chain uses TRBV12-3 or TRBV12-4 and TRBJ1-2; D might be TRBD1 (5 bases). There are 16 residues in the CDR3. Deletions cut 5 bases from V and 1 base from J, with 17 bases between. CDR3 sequence (DNA): TGTGCCAGCAGTCACTACAGCGGGGGATATAACTATGGCTACACCTTC. Translation gives CASSHYSGGYNYGYTF.

This clonotype was counted at least ten times. The rearrangement joins TRBV3-1 to TRBJ2-7, with a tentative D call TRBD1 (5 bases). Germline V gives CDR1 LGHDT, CDR2 YNNKEL (reference sequence). CDR3 length equals 12 residues. V gave up 0 bases and J gave up 6 bases, with 6 bases separating them. In DNA, the CDR3 is TGTGCCAGCAGCCAAGAGGGGCGCGAGCAGTACTTC. Its protein product is CASSQEGREQYF.

J is TRBJ2-1 and V is TRBV6-2 or TRBV6-3; no reliable D call. The CDR3 has 13 residues. Germline V gene data show CDR1 as MNHEY and CDR2 as SVGEGT. The ends were cut back, 4 bases at V and 9 bases at J, with 13 bases in the middle. This CDR3 is CASSFSPAFEQFF. Written as DNA, the CDR3 is TGTGCCAGCAGTTTTTCACCCGCTTTTGAGCAGTTCTTC.

V gene TRBV6-1 combines with J gene TRBJ2-1, with TRBD2 as a possible D gene (6 bases). Trimming took 5 bases from V and 7 from J, leaving 9 bases between them. This CDR3 contains 12 residues. The germline V gene has CDR1 MNHNS and CDR2 SASEGT. CDR3 DNA: TGTGCCAGCAGTCCACTAGCTAATGAGCAGTTCTTC. This translates into CASSPLANEQFF.

This clonotype showed up many times. The chain has TRBV12-3 or TRBV12-4 and TRBJ2-1, with 14 bases that match TRBD2. V lost 3 bases, J lost 10 bases, and 11 bases stayed unmatched. The CDR3 spans 17 residues. The CDR3 DNA reads TGTGCCAGCAGTTTCGGCAAGGGACTAGCGGGAGATGGGGAGCAGTTCTTC. Translating it yields CASSFGKGLAGDGEQFF.

The chain employs TRBV19 and TRBJ2-1; D ambiguous. CDR3 size: 19 residues. Germline V lookup: CDR1 LNHDA, CDR2 SQIVND (reference sequence). The V end was cut by 1 base, the J end by 4 bases, with 23 bases between. CDR3 DNA sequence: TGTGCCAGTAGTATAGGGTTCCTCTCTCTTAAACTGGATTACAATGAGCAGTTCTTC. Translated, it gives CASSIGFLSLKLDYNEQFF.

This clonotype has a count of ten or more. The chain uses TRBV7-6 and TRBJ1-2; TRBD1 matches at 7 bases. Germline lookup yields CDR1 SGHVS and CDR2 FNYEAQ. The CDR3 covers 13 residues. Unmatched junction bases numbered 3, after V lost 0 bases and J lost 8 bases. The CDR3 reads CASSLAGGRGYTF. The CDR3 coding sequence is TGTGCCAGCAGCTTAGCAGGGGGCCGCGGCTACACCTTC. The variable domain in full, completed from reference TRBV7-6 and TRBJ1-2, reads GAGVSQSPRYKVTKRGQDVALRCDPISGHVSLYWYRQALGQGPEFLTYFNYEAQQDKSGLPNDRFSAERPEGSISTLTIQRTEQRDSAMYRCASSLAGGRGYTFGSGTRLTVV.

The chain is built from TRBV6-1 and TRBJ1-5, with TRBD1 as a possible D gene (5 bases). Germline CDR1 is MNHNS and CDR2 is SASEGT. The V and J ends lost 8 bases and 4 bases respectively, with 18 bases between them. This CDR3 has 15 amino acids. The DNA for the CDR3 is TGTGCCAGCGACCGAAACAAGGGGAATAATCAGCCCCAGCATTTT. Its protein is CASDRNKGNNQPQHF.

A remark on this clonotype: Compared with germline, one end of the junction differs, possibly owing to a read error. The chain couples TRBV11-2 to TRBJ1-2; TRBD1 is a possible D gene (5 bases). The CDR3 is made up of 15 amino acids. Germline V gives CDR1 SGHAT, CDR2 FQNNGV. Here the CDR3 reads CASSQGLGGNYGYTF. The CDR3 DNA reads TGCGCCAGCAGCCAAGGTTTGGGGGGTAACTATGGCTACACCTTC.

The rearrangement links TRBV5-6 to TRBJ2-1, with TRBD2 matching 11 bases. The CDR3 sequence is 15 residues long. Germline-derived CDR1 and CDR2 are SGHDT and YYEEEE. Trimming at V came to 7 bases and at J to 8 bases, leaving 11 bases not matched to a gene. The DNA for the CDR3 is TGTGCCAGCCTCGTCACTAGCGGGAGAGGGCATGAGCAGTTCTTC. Amino acid sequence: CASLVTSGRGHEQFF.